The present entry profiles one T cell receptor beta chain with its context. Its antigen is not identified. Viral peptide pool expansion of antigen-specific CD4+ T cells preceded sequencing in the ViraFEST assay. Subsequent to a culture period of more than 9 days, CD4+ T cells were isolated. Either the mRNA-1273 or the BNT162b2 vaccine was given to participants as two doses. Replacing half the medium with IL-2 medium was done on days 3 and 7. V shed 7 bases and J shed 11 bases, with 9 bases lying between them. This CDR3 has 10 residues. This record belongs to a study of vaccination effects on CD4 cells after COVID-19. Measured with immunoSEQ multiplex PCR; TCRdb has only the in-frame clones, and not every one. The table records 35,000 to 45,000 clones, 82% of them present only once.

This chain uses TRBV23-1 with TRBJ2-1; the D gene is possibly TRBD2 (5 bases). TRBV23-1 is classed as an ORF, of uncertain function. The TCR originated in a human donor who received a COVID-19 vaccine. Some clones in this sample may be carry-over from other donors' samples. Sequencing was performed on CD4+ T cells from PBMCs cultured with HCoV-NL63 spike peptides, taken after COVID-19 vaccination. The CDR3 loop reads CASITRQQFF. The CDR3 bases are TGCGCCAGCATCACTAGGCAGCAGTTCTTC.